This passage covers 26 T cell receptor beta chains from one sample sequenced in a study of T cell repertoires in cytomegalovirus infection. TCRdb reprocessed the reads via MiXCR and lists one record per CDR3 protein. The table records more than 85,000 distinct CDR3 sequences, 16% of them present only once. Sequencing was carried out using PBMCs. The origin of the receptors is a human donor in good health (CMV status not recorded). Some clones in this sample may be carry-over from other donors' samples.

This clonotype was picked up many times. The chain recombines TRBV7-2 with TRBJ2-5; 9 nucleotides line up with TRBD2. CDR3 length: 15 amino acids. Looked up from germline, CDR1 is SGHTA and CDR2 is FQGNSA. Trimming removed 3 bases from V and 2 bases from J; junction bases left unmatched: 4. CDR3 sequence reads: CASSLSGGPQETQYF. DNA of the CDR3: TGTGCCAGCAGCTTGAGCGGGGGGCCACAAGAGACCCAGTACTTC.

This chain connects TRBV20-1 to TRBJ2-7; D may be TRBD2 (7 bases). Trimming took off 6 bases at V and 3 bases at J, with 24 bases between the two ends. Germline-derived CDR1 and CDR2 are DFQATT and SNEGSKA (reference sequence). The CDR3 is 16 residues long. The CDR3 coding sequence is TGCAGTGCCAGAACACGTGAAGGGGGGGTTTTCTACGAGCAGTACTTC. Translating gives CSARTREGGVFYEQYF.

This chain's CDR3 is CASSPVGDPIGEKLFF. The CDR3 DNA reads TGTGCCAGCTCACCGGTGGGGGACCCGATCGGGGAAAAACTGTTTTTT. V is TRBV18 and J is TRBJ1-4; TRBD1 might be the D (5 bases). CDR1 and CDR2 from the germline V gene are KGHSH and LQKENI. Deletions cut 3 bases from V and 8 bases from J, with 19 bases between. The CDR3 runs to 16 residues.

The rearrangement joins TRBV7-2 to TRBJ2-5; 8 nucleotides agree with TRBD2. The CDR3 loop spans 16 amino acids. Germline V gene data show CDR1 as SGHTA and CDR2 as FQGNSA. The J segment lost 2 bases and the V segment lost 1 base, leaving 6 bases of the junction unmatched. In DNA, the CDR3 is TGTGCCAGCAGCTTAGAGTTCGGGGGGGGGCAAGAGACCCAGTACTTC. This codes for CASSLEFGGGQETQYF.

In regard to this clonotype: A much larger clone differs by one base, so this may be a read error. Likely a read error: the CDR3 ends without its conserved phenylalanine or tryptophan. The V and J genes are TRBV19 and TRBJ1-1; possible D gene TRBD1, 5 bases. Germline assignment: CDR1 LNHDA and CDR2 SQIVND (reference sequence). V shed 2 bases and J shed 4 bases, with 8 bases lying between them. CDR3 size: 13 residues. DNA of the CDR3: TGTGCCAGTAGTATATGGGGGAGCACTGAAGCTTTCTCT. Translated: CASSIWGSTEAFS.

The chain links TRBV15 to TRBJ2-1; D may be TRBD1 (6 bases). V lost 1 base and J lost 7, with 8 bases in between. The germline gives CDR1 LNHNV, CDR2 YYDKDF (reference sequence). The CDR3 is 13 residues long. CDR3 residues: CATSRAGVNEQFF. The CDR3 DNA is TGTGCCACCAGCAGAGCAGGGGTGAATGAGCAGTTCTTC.

Remarks on this clonotype: In this CDR3 the conserved last residue, phenylalanine or tryptophan, is missing, so a read error is likely. The chain carries TRBV10-3 and TRBJ1-1, with TRBD1 as a possible D gene (5 bases). CDR3 size: 15 residues. Deletions cut 6 bases from V and 1 base from J, with 15 bases between. CDR1 and CDR2 from the germline V gene are ENHRY and SYGVKD. The CDR3, as DNA: TGTGCCATCAGCCAACCTCCGGACACGAACACTGAAGCTTTCGTT. It codes for CAISQPPDTNTEAFV.

There are many counts of this clonotype. This chain links TRBV7-2 with TRBJ2-7; tentatively, D is TRBD2 (6 bases). Trimming cost V 5 bases and J 5 bases, with 22 bases left between them. Germline values: CDR1 SGHTA, CDR2 FQGNSA. The CDR3 has 16 residues. CDR3 loop: CASSETPTAWGDEQYF. Written as DNA, the CDR3 is TGTGCCAGCAGCGAAACCCCGACTGCCTGGGGGGACGAGCAGTACTTC.

This rearrangement joins TRBV5-1 to TRBJ1-6; D perhaps matches TRBD1 (6 bases). The CDR3 contains 15 residues. The germline V gene encodes CDR1 SGHRS and CDR2 YFSETQ. Trimming shortened V by 1 base and J by 8 bases, and 13 bases separated the two germline ends. The CDR3, as DNA: TGCGCCAGCAGCTTGACGGGGGCGTCGGATTCACCCCTCCACTTT. Its protein product is CASSLTGASDSPLHF.

This clonotype was picked up many times. The chain has TRBV20-1 and TRBJ1-2; 11 bases line up with TRBD1. The CDR3 runs to 15 residues. Germline assignment: CDR1 DFQATT and CDR2 SNEGSKA (reference sequence). With 3 bases clipped from V and 2 bases from J, the junction kept 5 bases outside the gene matches. The CDR3 region is CSASDGTGGNYGYTF. The CDR3 coding sequence is TGCAGTGCTAGTGATGGGACAGGGGGAAACTATGGCTACACCTTC.

This clonotype turned up a few times. This chain links TRBV7-2 with TRBJ1-6, with 8 positions matching TRBD1. The germline CDR1 and CDR2 sequences are SGHTA and FQGNSA. Unmatched junction bases numbered 3, after V lost 0 bases and J lost 2 bases. The CDR3 consists of 17 residues. CDR3 region: CASSLANRGTYNSPLHF. In nucleotides, the CDR3 is TGTGCCAGCAGCTTAGCCAACAGGGGGACCTATAATTCACCCCTCCACTTT.

This CDR3 is CSVEAGSISYNEQFF. The CDR3 bases are TGCAGCGTTGAGGCGGGGAGCATCTCCTACAATGAGCAGTTCTTC. V gene TRBV29-1 combines with J gene TRBJ2-1; weak D call: TRBD2 (6 bases). V was cut by 3 bases and J by 0 bases, with 12 bases left in between. This CDR3 is 15 amino acids long. The germline gives CDR1 SQVTM, CDR2 ANQGSEA.

V is TRBV10-3 and J is TRBJ2-2; tentatively, D is TRBD1 (5 bases). V was trimmed by 3 bases and J by 2 bases, leaving 13 bases between them. CDR3 length: 16 amino acids. Germline V gives CDR1 ENHRY, CDR2 SYGVKD. The CDR3 nucleotides read TGTGCCATCAGTGAACAGGAAATTACCAACACCGGGGAGCTGTTTTTT. This encodes CAISEQEITNTGELFF.

The genes are TRBV9 and TRBJ1-1, with D tentatively TRBD1 (6 bases). Germline V lookup: CDR1 SGDLS, CDR2 YYNGEE. Trimming removed 7 bases at V and 3 bases at J, with 13 bases between. CDR3 length: 13 residues. As DNA, the CDR3 is TGTGCCAGCTCCTACAGGGTCGACACTGAAGCTTTCTTT. Amino acids: CASSYRVDTEAFF.

In this sample, this clonotype turned up many times. The V call is TRBV7-9, the J call TRBJ2-7; D not resolved. Germline V CDR1 and CDR2: SEHNR, FQNEAQ (reference sequence). V lost 5 bases, J lost 2 bases, and 10 bases lay in between. This CDR3 is built from 13 residues. CDR3 amino acids: CASSLTPAYEQYF. CDR3 in DNA: TGTGCCAGCAGCCTAACCCCTGCCTACGAGCAGTACTTC.

This chain uses TRBV4-3 with TRBJ1-2; TRBD1 is a possible D gene (5 bases). The CDR3 spans 13 residues. V gave up 4 bases and J gave up 4 bases, with 10 bases separating them. CDR1 and CDR2 (germline): LGHNA, YSLEER. CDR3 sequence reads: CASSRDGGYGYTF. DNA of the CDR3: TGCGCCAGCAGCCGGGACGGAGGCTATGGCTACACCTTC.

In this sample, this clonotype turned up a few times. This rearrangement joins TRBV28 to TRBJ2-7, with a weak D call TRBD1 (6 bases). This CDR3 comprises 14 residues. V was cut by 6 bases and J by 6 bases, with 18 bases left in between. Germline V gene lookup returns CDR1 MDHEN and CDR2 SYDVKM. CDR3 bases: TGTGCCAGCAGGTACCGGGACACCCAAGGCGAGCAGTACTTC. Protein: CASRYRDTQGEQYF.

This clonotype has more than one count but fewer than ten. The V gene is TRBV13, the J gene TRBJ1-1; the match to TRBD1 covers 7 bases. Germline V CDR1 and CDR2: PRHDT, FYEKMQ (reference sequence). The CDR3 is made up of 12 amino acids. Trimming removed 3 bases from V and 8 bases from J; junction bases left unmatched: 3. The CDR3 DNA follows: TGTGCCAGCAGCTTTTCGGGACAGGAAGCTTTCTTT. Translated: CASSFSGQEAFF.

This rearrangement joins TRBV18 to TRBJ1-2; 11 bases agree with TRBD1. Trimming took 0 bases from V and 6 from J; bases not matched to a gene: 6. In germline, CDR1 is KGHSH, CDR2 LQKENI. The CDR3 covers 16 residues. CDR3 in amino acids: CASSPPDRGLGNGYTF. The CDR3 nucleotides are TGTGCCAGCTCACCACCGGACAGGGGGCTTGGGAATGGCTACACCTTC.

This clonotype was counted a few times. V usage is TRBV5-1 and J usage is TRBJ2-3; TRBD1 might be the D (5 bases). The ends were cut back, 4 bases at V and 0 bases at J, with 9 bases in the middle. Germline lookup yields CDR1 SGHRS and CDR2 YFSETQ. This CDR3 spans 14 amino acids. CDR3 bases: TGCGCCAGCAGCGAGAGACAGAGCACAGATACGCAGTATTTT. Translating gives CASSERQSTDTQYF.

This clonotype was counted many times. This chain links TRBV12-3 or TRBV12-4 with TRBJ1-3, with 7 bases identical to TRBD1. The CDR3 extends over 20 amino acids. After removal of 3 bases from V and 0 bases from J, the junction contained 17 bases not matched to a gene. CDR3 region: CASSFLLGQITLFSGNTIYF. CDR3 nucleotide sequence: TGTGCCAGCAGTTTCCTCCTGGGACAGATTACTCTTTTCTCTGGAAACACCATATATTTT.

This clonotype has just a few counts. This chain uses TRBV11-1 with TRBJ1-4; D remains ambiguous. The ends were cut back, 3 bases at V and 3 bases at J, with 11 bases in the middle. Germline V gene sequence: CDR1 SGHAT, CDR2 FQDESV (reference sequence). The CDR3 is 15 residues long. CDR3 nucleotide sequence: TGTGCCAGCAGCTTCAGGAGATCGGCTAATGAAAAACTGTTTTTT. Amino acid sequence: CASSFRRSANEKLFF.

This chain uses TRBV25-1 with TRBJ2-3, with D possibly being TRBD1 (7 bases). The germline gives CDR1 MGHDK, CDR2 SYGVNS. The CDR3 covers 15 residues. Deletions cut 7 bases from V and 1 base from J, with 15 bases between. The chain's CDR3 is CASTEPGGRTDTQYF. DNA of the CDR3: TGTGCCAGCACCGAACCAGGGGGGCGCACAGATACGCAGTATTTT.

Worth noting for this clonotype: This may be a read error: a much more frequent sequence differs by one nucleotide. The rearrangement uses TRBV25-1 and TRBJ2-1; D tentatively fits TRBD1 or TRBD2 (8 bases each). Per the germline V gene, CDR1 is MGHDK and CDR2 is SYGVNS. The CDR3 runs to 13 residues. V was cut by 8 bases and J by 9 bases, with 17 bases left in between. The CDR3 nucleotides are TGTGCCAGCGGCGGACAGGGACTAGGTGAGCAGTTCTTC. This encodes CASGGQGLGEQFF.

The chain carries TRBV20-1 and TRBJ2-3; no firm D call. The CDR3 is 12 residues long. CDR1 and CDR2 (germline): DFQATT, SNEGSKA (reference sequence). Trimming removed 2 bases at V and 3 bases at J, with 6 bases between. The CDR3 here is CSARQATDTQYF. The CDR3 DNA reads as TGCAGTGCTAGACAAGCAACAGATACGCAGTATTTT.

This clonotype was counted only a few times. V usage is TRBV28 and J usage is TRBJ1-1; TRBD1 is a possible D gene (5 bases). The CDR3 is 13 residues long. V dropped 3 bases and J dropped 5 bases, with 10 bases sitting between them. Looked up from germline, CDR1 is MDHEN and CDR2 is SYDVKM. CDR3 coding DNA: TGTGCCAGCAGTTTCCCAGGGCTGACTGAAGCTTTCTTT. This sequence encodes CASSFPGLTEAFF.